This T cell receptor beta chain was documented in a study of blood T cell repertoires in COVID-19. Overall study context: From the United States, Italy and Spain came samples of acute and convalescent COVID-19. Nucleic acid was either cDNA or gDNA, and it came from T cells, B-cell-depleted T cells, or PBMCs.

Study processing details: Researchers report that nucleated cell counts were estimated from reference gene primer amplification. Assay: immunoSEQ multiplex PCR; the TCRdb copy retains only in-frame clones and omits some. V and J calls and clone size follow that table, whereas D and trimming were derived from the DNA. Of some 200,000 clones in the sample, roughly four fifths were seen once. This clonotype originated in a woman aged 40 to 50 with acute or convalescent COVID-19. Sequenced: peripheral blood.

CDR3 amino acids: CASSAGMKTQYF. The CDR3 coding sequence is TGTGCCAGCAGTGCAGGCATGAAGACCCAGTACTTC. This chain connects TRBV25-1 to TRBJ2-5; D not resolved. The CDR3 runs to 12 residues. The germline V gene encodes CDR1 MGHDK and CDR2 SYGVNS. Trimming took 4 bases from V and 6 from J, leaving 9 bases between them.